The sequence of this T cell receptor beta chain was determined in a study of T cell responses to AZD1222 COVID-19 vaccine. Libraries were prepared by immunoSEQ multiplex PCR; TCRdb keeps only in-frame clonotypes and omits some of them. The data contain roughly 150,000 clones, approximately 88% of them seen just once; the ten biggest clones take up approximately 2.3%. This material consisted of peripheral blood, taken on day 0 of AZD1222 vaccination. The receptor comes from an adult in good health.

The CDR3 nucleotides read TGTGCCAGCAGTTACTCGAAAGAGACCCAGTACTTC. Translated: CASSYSKETQYF. The gene calls are TRBV6-2 or TRBV6-3 and TRBJ2-5; D unclear. CDR1 is MNHEY and CDR2 is SVGEGT in the germline V gene. Trimming left V 0 bases short and J 3 bases short, with 2 bases between. The CDR3 spans 12 residues.